This record looks at one T cell receptor (beta chain) sequence and its context. This CDR3 has 12 amino acids. V dropped 0 bases and J dropped 7 bases, with 7 bases sitting between them. Germline loops: CDR1 DFQATT, CDR2 SNEGSKA (reference sequence). TCRdb itself ran the RT-PCR reads through MiXCR, one entry per CDR3 protein. The table records about 680,000 distinct CDR3 sequences, 12% to 15% of them present only once. The chain is built from TRBV20-1 and TRBJ1-5; D call uncertain. The TCR sequence derives from a female donor in good health, serving as a healthy control. Sample: memory CD4+ T cells from blood. The CDR3 here is CSARDPSQPQHF. The DNA for the CDR3 is TGCAGTGCTAGAGATCCTTCGCAGCCCCAGCATTTT.